This T cell receptor beta chain came from a study of cytomegalovirus exposure and HLA in healthy donors. Study outcomes and limitations: Trimming of TCR beta V- and J-genes showed a link, identified in a later analysis, to a missense DCLRE1C variant. The analysis excluded some indistinguishable V segments, including TRBV6-2 and TRBV6-3.

The germline gives CDR1 SGHTA, CDR2 FQGTGA. The V segment lost 5 bases and the J segment 8 bases; nucleotides outside the gene matches: 11. The CDR3 sequence is 15 residues long. As regards this clone: The antigen is not known.

The PCR employed 60 Vbeta primers together with 13 Jbeta primers. This table comes from immunoSEQ multiplex PCR, and its TCRdb copy is limited to in-frame clones, with some not included. This sample has about 210,000 clones, with over 80% found just once. The TCR sequence derives from a woman in her 50s in good health and CMV-seropositive. The V and J genes are TRBV7-3 and TRBJ1-2; 10 bases fit TRBD1. Sequenced: PBMCs. This CDR3 is CASSPGGDRGGGYTF. Here the CDR3 DNA reads TGTGCCAGCAGCCCAGGGGGGGACAGGGGAGGAGGCTACACCTTC.